This T cell receptor (beta chain) derives from a study of T-cell memory formation after mild COVID-19. Study-level information: Largely, TCR clusters stayed within a single donor.

Study-wide results and limits: Day 15 to 85 contracting clones showed balanced CD4/CD8; day 15 to 37 expanders favored CD4+.

Concerning this clonotype: Its antigen is unidentified.

TCRdb redid the calling of the 5' RACE reads with MiXCR, one entry per CDR3 protein. The profile shows a few hundred thousand distinct CDR3 sequences, 20% to 30% of them singletons. Material: PBMCs or a T cell subset sorted from them (not recorded which). This TCR came from an adult woman who had mild COVID-19 (a few samples of this study predate the infection). Cell type and time point are not known.

The CDR3 here is CASSPGGSGNNEQYF. The CDR3 bases are TGTGCCAGCAGCCCCGGGGGTAGCGGGAACAACGAGCAGTACTTC. The chain is built from TRBV27 and TRBJ2-7; the match to TRBD2 covers 8 bases. The V segment lost 6 bases and the J segment 5 bases; nucleotides outside the gene matches: 12. This CDR3 spans 15 amino acids. Germline assignment: CDR1 MNHEY and CDR2 SMNVEV (reference sequence).